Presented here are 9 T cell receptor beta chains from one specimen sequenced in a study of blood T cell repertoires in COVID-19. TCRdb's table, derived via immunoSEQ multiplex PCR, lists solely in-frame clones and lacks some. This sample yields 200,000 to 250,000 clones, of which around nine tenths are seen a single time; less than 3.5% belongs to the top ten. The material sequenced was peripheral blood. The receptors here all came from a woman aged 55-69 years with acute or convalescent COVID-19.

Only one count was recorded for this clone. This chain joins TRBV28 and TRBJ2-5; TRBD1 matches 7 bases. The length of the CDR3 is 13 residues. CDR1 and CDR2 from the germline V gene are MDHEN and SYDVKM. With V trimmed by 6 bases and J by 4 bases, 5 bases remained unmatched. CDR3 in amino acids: CASRRQGAETQYF. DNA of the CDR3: TGTGCCAGCAGGCGACAGGGAGCAGAGACCCAGTACTTC.

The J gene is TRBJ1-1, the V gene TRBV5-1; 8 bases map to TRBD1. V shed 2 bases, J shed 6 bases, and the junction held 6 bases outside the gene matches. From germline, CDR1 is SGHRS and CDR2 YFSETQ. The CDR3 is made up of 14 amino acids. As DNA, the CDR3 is TGCGCCAGCAGCTTAACCCAGGGGGCCTCTGAAGCTTTCTTT. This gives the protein CASSLTQGASEAFF.

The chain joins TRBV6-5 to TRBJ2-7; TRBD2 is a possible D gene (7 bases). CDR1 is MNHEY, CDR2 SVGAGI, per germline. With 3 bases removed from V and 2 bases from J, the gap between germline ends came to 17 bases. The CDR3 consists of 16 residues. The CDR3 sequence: CASSYATGSGTYEQYF. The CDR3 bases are TGTGCCAGCAGTTATGCTACAGGGAGCGGGACCTACGAGCAGTACTTC.

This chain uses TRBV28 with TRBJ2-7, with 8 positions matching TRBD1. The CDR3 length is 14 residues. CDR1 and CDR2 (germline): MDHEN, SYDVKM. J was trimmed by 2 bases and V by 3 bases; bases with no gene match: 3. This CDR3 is CASSFGQGTYEQYF. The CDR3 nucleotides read TGTGCCAGCAGTTTCGGACAGGGTACCTACGAGCAGTACTTC.

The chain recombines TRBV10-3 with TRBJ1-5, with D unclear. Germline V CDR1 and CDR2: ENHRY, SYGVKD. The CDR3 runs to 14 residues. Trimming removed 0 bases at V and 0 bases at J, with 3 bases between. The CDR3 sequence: CAISESHSNQPQHF. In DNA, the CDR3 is TGTGCCATCAGTGAGTCACATAGCAATCAGCCCCAGCATTTT.

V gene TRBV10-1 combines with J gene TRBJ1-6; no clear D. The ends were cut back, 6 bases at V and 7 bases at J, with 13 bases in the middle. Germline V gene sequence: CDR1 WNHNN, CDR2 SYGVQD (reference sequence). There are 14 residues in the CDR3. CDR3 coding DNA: TGCGCCAGCAGAGCCGGGGTCGACAATTCACCCCTCCACTTT. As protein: CASRAGVDNSPLHF.

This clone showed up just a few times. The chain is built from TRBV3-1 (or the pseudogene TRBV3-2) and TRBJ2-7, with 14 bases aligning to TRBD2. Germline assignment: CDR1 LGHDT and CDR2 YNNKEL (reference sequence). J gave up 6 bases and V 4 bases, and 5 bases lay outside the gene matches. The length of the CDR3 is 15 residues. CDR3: CASSPRTSGGFEQYF. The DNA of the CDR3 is TGTGCCAGCAGCCCTAGGACTAGCGGGGGGTTCGAGCAGTACTTC.

The CDR3 reads CASSGRDWDEPQHF. Written as DNA, the CDR3 is TGTGCCAGCAGCGGGCGGGATTGGGATGAGCCCCAGCATTTT. The chain carries TRBV6-5 and TRBJ1-5; D gene ambiguous. The ends were cut back, 6 bases at V and 8 bases at J, with 17 bases in the middle. The length of the CDR3 is 14 residues. In germline, CDR1 is MNHEY, CDR2 SVGAGI.

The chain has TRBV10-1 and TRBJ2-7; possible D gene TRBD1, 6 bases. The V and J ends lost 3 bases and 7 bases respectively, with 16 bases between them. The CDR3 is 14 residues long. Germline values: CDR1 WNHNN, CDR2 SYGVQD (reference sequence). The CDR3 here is CASSDSRQVSEQYF. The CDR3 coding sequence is TGCGCCAGCAGTGATTCGAGACAGGTGTCGGAGCAGTACTTC.